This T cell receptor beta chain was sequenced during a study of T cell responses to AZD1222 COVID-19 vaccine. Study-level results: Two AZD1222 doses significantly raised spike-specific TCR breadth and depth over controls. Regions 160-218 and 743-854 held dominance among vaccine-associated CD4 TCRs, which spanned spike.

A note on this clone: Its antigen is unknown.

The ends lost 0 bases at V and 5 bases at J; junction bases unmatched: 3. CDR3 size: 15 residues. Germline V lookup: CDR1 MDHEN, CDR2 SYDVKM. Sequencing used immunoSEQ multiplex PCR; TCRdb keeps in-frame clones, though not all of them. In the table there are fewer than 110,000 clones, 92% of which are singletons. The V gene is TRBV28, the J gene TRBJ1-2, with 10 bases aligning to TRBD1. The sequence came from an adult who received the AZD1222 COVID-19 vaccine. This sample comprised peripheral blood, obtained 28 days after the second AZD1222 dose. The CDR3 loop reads CASSLWDRGGYGYTF. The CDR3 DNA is TGTGCCAGCAGTTTATGGGACAGGGGGGGATATGGCTACACCTTC.